The rows below give T cell receptor beta chains drawn from one sample of a study of response to subunit inactivated influenza vaccine. TCRdb analysed the RT-PCR reads with MiXCR anew, one entry per CDR3 protein. Here the sample spans about 500,000 distinct CDR3 sequences, approximately 15% being singletons. The material sequenced was CD4+ T cells sorted from PBMCs, taken 23 months after vaccination. The receptors were gathered from a man between 50 and 75 years old who received an inactivated influenza vaccine. The CDR3 runs from the conserved cysteine through the conserved F or W. The order of the fields is CDR3 protein, CDR3 DNA, clone size, CDR3 length, D gene, J gene, V gene. D genes are given only for firm matches. Expanded clones are given a class, and other clones once, few, many or no size at all.

cdr3_aa: CASSLGDRKYGYTF; cdr3_nt: TGTGCCAGCAGCTTAGGGGACAGAAAGTATGGCTACACCTTC; clone_size: few; cdr3_length: 14; d_call: TRBD1; j_call: TRBJ1-2; v_call: TRBV11-2
cdr3_aa: CASSPVEGHGYNEQFF; cdr3_nt: TGTGCCAGCAGCCCGGTCGAAGGGCATGGCTACAATGAGCAGTTCTTC; clone_size: few; cdr3_length: 16; d_call: NA; j_call: TRBJ2-1; v_call: TRBV7-2
cdr3_aa: CASSSRDREKLFF; cdr3_nt: TGTGCCAGCAGTTCCCGGGACAGAGAAAAACTGTTTTTT; clone_size: few; cdr3_length: 13; d_call: TRBD1; j_call: TRBJ1-4; v_call: TRBV6-5
cdr3_aa: CSATNRTLSSYEQYF; cdr3_nt: TGCAGTGCTACAAACAGGACTTTATCCTCCTACGAGCAGTACTTC; clone_size: NA; cdr3_length: 15; d_call: NA; j_call: TRBJ2-7; v_call: TRBV20-1
cdr3_aa: CASGPTGTGSYNEQFF; cdr3_nt: TGCGCCAGCGGCCCCACCGGGACAGGCTCCTACAATGAGCAGTTCTTC; clone_size: few; cdr3_length: 16; d_call: TRBD1; j_call: TRBJ2-1; v_call: TRBV5-1
cdr3_aa: CASRTGVGLYEQYF; cdr3_nt: TGTGCCAGCAGGACAGGGGTTGGTCTCTACGAGCAGTACTTC; clone_size: many; cdr3_length: 14; d_call: TRBD1; j_call: TRBJ2-7; v_call: TRBV6-2/TRBV6-3
cdr3_aa: CASSPGTASNQPQHF; cdr3_nt: TGTGCCAGCTCTCCTGGGACGGCTAGCAATCAGCCCCAGCATTTT; clone_size: NA; cdr3_length: 15; d_call: NA; j_call: TRBJ1-5; v_call: TRBV18
cdr3_aa: CASSLAQGKGNEQFF; cdr3_nt: TGCGCCAGCAGCCTTGCCCAGGGGAAGGGCAATGAGCAGTTCTTC; clone_size: many; cdr3_length: 15; d_call: NA; j_call: TRBJ2-1; v_call: TRBV5-1
cdr3_aa: CASSIERTDTQYF; cdr3_nt: TGTGCCAGTAGTATAGAAAGGACAGATACGCAGTATTTT; clone_size: few; cdr3_length: 13; d_call: NA; j_call: TRBJ2-3; v_call: TRBV19
cdr3_aa: CASSFPTAHTGELFF; cdr3_nt: TGTGCCAGCAGCTTTCCGACAGCCCACACCGGGGAGCTGTTTTTT; clone_size: many; cdr3_length: 15; d_call: NA; j_call: TRBJ2-2; v_call: TRBV5-4